Shown below are 27 T cell receptor beta chains from a single sample sequenced in a study of T cells in Graves' hyperthyroidism and ophthalmopathy. RNA transcripts provided the source from which TCR beta CDR3 regions were amplified. TCR CDR3 regions were first amplified by RT-PCR with HTBI primers. TCRdb recomputed calls from the multiplex PCR reads with MiXCR, one row per CDR3 protein. This sample has a few hundred thousand distinct CDR3 sequences, with 15% to 18% found just once. The specimen was blood. The receptor set was obtained from a young woman with Graves' hyperthyroidism that later progressed to Graves' ophthalmopathy.

This clonotype was seen a handful of times. The chain has TRBV7-9 and TRBJ2-5; maybe TRBD2 (6 bases). Germline CDR1 and CDR2: SEHNR and FQNEAQ (reference sequence). The CDR3 is made up of 13 amino acids. Trimming cost V 6 bases and J 4 bases, with 12 bases left between them. CDR3: CASSSGSRETQYF. The CDR3, as DNA: TGTGCCAGCAGTTCCGGGAGCCGAGAGACCCAGTACTTC. Variable domain in full (rest from reference TRBV7-9 and TRBJ2-5): DTGVSQNPRHKITKRGQNVTFRCDPISEHNRLYWYRQTLGQGPEFLTYFQNEAQLEKSRLLSDRFSAERPKGSFSTLEIQRTEQGDSAMYLCASSSGSRETQYFGPGTRLLVL.

This clonotype was seen many times. The chain employs TRBV3-1 and TRBJ1-4; D uncertain. The CDR3 length is 16 residues. Germline CDR1 reads LGHDT; CDR2 reads YNNKEL (reference sequence). Trimming removed 3 bases at V and 0 bases at J, with 11 bases between. CDR3 region: CASSQGGPATNEKLFF. The CDR3 DNA reads as TGTGCCAGCAGCCAGGGAGGGCCTGCAACTAATGAAAAACTGTTTTTT.

This clonotype came up many times. The chain joins TRBV2 to TRBJ1-1; D is unclear. Germline V gene data show CDR1 as SNHLY and CDR2 as FYNNEI. CDR3 length: 13 amino acids. The V end lost 7 bases, the J end lost 0 bases, and 9 bases lay between the germline ends. The CDR3 is CASTGNMNTEAFF. CDR3 in DNA: TGTGCCAGCACGGGTAACATGAACACTGAAGCTTTCTTT.

This clonotype was recorded at least ten times. The chain recombines TRBV28 with TRBJ2-7, with 11 bases fitting TRBD2. Germline trimming cut 5 bases from V and 5 bases from J; bases unmatched to any gene: 8. CDR1 MDHEN and CDR2 SYDVKM come from the germline V gene. The CDR3 runs to 15 residues. DNA for the CDR3: TGTGCCAGCAGTCTCACTAGCGGGAGTGTCCACGAGCAGTACTTC. Its protein product is CASSLTSGSVHEQYF.

Note on this clonotype: This may arise from a read error, as a much more abundant clone is one base away. V is TRBV28 and J is TRBJ2-5, with D possibly being TRBD1 (5 bases). In germline, CDR1 is MDHEN, CDR2 SYDVKM. This CDR3 contains 15 residues. The CDR3 reads CASSLRGSYQGTQYF. CDR3 DNA: TGTGCCAGCAGTTTAAGGGGATCCTACCAAGGGACCCAGTACTTC.

This clonotype was seen many times. The CDR3 nucleotides read TGTGCCAGCAGTGCTAGCGGGAGGGCCATCGGGAAGTTCTTC. Translation: CASSASGRAIGKFF. The chain has TRBV2 and TRBJ2-1; 12 bases map to TRBD2. Germline CDR1 SNHLY, CDR2 FYNNEI. The V gene end was trimmed by 4 bases and the J gene end by 14 bases; junction bases not matched to a gene: 9. The CDR3 has 14 residues.

This clonotype was seen only a few times. CDR3 sequence (DNA): TGTGCCAGCAGTTTCTCGGGGGGTTGGGGAATGGCGTACGAGCAGTACTTC. Amino acids: CASSFSGGWGMAYEQYF. J is TRBJ2-7 and V is TRBV28, with 7 bases matching TRBD2. After removal of 3 bases from V and 4 bases from J, the junction contained 15 bases not matched to a gene. This CDR3 is 17 amino acids long. CDR1 MDHEN and CDR2 SYDVKM come from the germline V gene.

This clonotype was observed a few times. The chain combines TRBV7-9 with TRBJ1-2; 8 bases fit TRBD1. The J segment lost 8 bases and the V segment lost 10 bases, leaving 9 bases of the junction unmatched. CDR1 and CDR2 from the germline V gene are SEHNR and FQNEAQ (reference sequence). There are 12 residues in the CDR3. CDR3 amino acids: CATGQGSEGYTF. Here the CDR3 DNA reads TGTGCCACCGGACAGGGTTCGGAAGGCTACACCTTC. The whole variable domain, filled in from reference TRBV7-9 and TRBJ1-2, reads DTGVSQNPRHKITKRGQNVTFRCDPISEHNRLYWYRQTLGQGPEFLTYFQNEAQLEKSRLLSDRFSAERPKGSFSTLEIQRTEQGDSAMYLCATGQGSEGYTFGSGTRLTVV.

V and J are TRBV30 and TRBJ2-7; D not resolved. The CDR3 is made up of 14 amino acids. Trimming took 0 bases from V and 2 from J, leaving 11 bases between them. Germline CDR1 and CDR2: GTSNPN and SVGIG (reference sequence). In DNA form, the CDR3 reads TGTGCCTGGAGTGTACGTAATCGGGCCTACGAGCAGTACTTC. It specifies CAWSVRNRAYEQYF.

This clonotype was seen many times. V and J are TRBV7-8 and TRBJ2-1, with D perhaps matching TRBD1 (5 bases). Germline assignment: CDR1 SGHVS and CDR2 FQNEAQ. Deletions cut 4 bases from V and 4 bases from J, with 14 bases between. CDR3 length: 15 amino acids. CDR3 in amino acids: CASSSGQNRYNEQFF. The CDR3 DNA sequence: TGTGCCAGCAGCTCCGGCCAGAACAGGTACAATGAGCAGTTCTTC.

The table lists this clonotype with many counts. The chain has TRBV5-1 and TRBJ2-3; 9 nucleotides line up with TRBD2. V shed 0 bases and J 4 bases; nucleotides not matched to a gene: 9. CDR1 and CDR2 from the germline V gene are SGHRS and YFSETQ. The CDR3 has 17 residues. CDR3 bases: TGCGCCAGCAGCTTGGGGAGTTTAGCGGGAGTGGCAGATACGCAGTATTTT. As protein: CASSLGSLAGVADTQYF.

This clonotype was detected ten times or more. The rearrangement joins TRBV18 to TRBJ2-1; 8 bases are a match to TRBD2. The trim removed 6 bases at V and 5 bases at J, leaving 12 bases unmatched. The germline V gene encodes CDR1 KGHSH and CDR2 LQKENI. The CDR3 runs 16 residues. CDR3 protein: CASSLSLAGKNNEQFF. CDR3 nucleotide sequence: TGTGCCAGCTCCCTCTCGCTAGCGGGCAAGAACAATGAGCAGTTCTTC.

The CDR3 region has the DNA TGTGCCAGCAGTGAAGGCAGGAACACCGGGGAGCTGTTTTTT. This sequence encodes CASSEGRNTGELFF. The chain couples TRBV2 to TRBJ2-2, with no clear D. CDR3 length: 14 residues. Germline V gene lookup returns CDR1 SNHLY and CDR2 FYNNEI. Trimming took 1 base from V and 1 from J, leaving 4 bases between them.

The chain recombines TRBV14 with TRBJ2-5; D remains unclear. This CDR3 region has 13 residues. V was cut by 0 bases and J by 1 base, with 3 bases left in between. Per the germline V gene, CDR1 is SGHDN and CDR2 is FVKESK. Here the CDR3 reads CASSQDFQETQYF. The CDR3 DNA sequence: TGTGCCAGCAGCCAAGACTTCCAAGAGACCCAGTACTTC.

This clonotype was recorded a few times. The chain employs TRBV18 and TRBJ1-3; D gene ambiguous. V gave up 0 bases and J gave up 0 bases, with 12 bases separating them. Per germline, CDR1 KGHSH and CDR2 LQKENI. The CDR3 covers 17 residues. In DNA, the CDR3 is TGTGCCAGCTCACCACCAGTGGGGTCTGACTCTGGAAACACCATATATTTT. Translating gives CASSPPVGSDSGNTIYF.

The chain links TRBV12-3 or TRBV12-4 to TRBJ2-3; no reliable D call. Trimming pared 4 bases from V and 2 bases from J, leaving 19 bases between. The CDR3 consists of 17 residues. DNA of the CDR3: TGTGCCAGCAGTTACTCGATTTCTCGGCAGATCACAGATACGCAGTATTTT. Protein: CASSYSISRQITDTQYF.

This clonotype has only a few counts. The junction shows a germline mismatch at one end, possibly a read error. The V gene is TRBV7-7, the J gene TRBJ2-5, with TRBD1 matching 10 bases. Germline loops: CDR1 SSHAT, CDR2 FNYEAQ (reference sequence). CDR3 length equals 14 residues. CDR3 sequence reads: CASSLGDRGKTQYF. For the CDR3, the DNA is TGTGCTAGCAGCTTAGGGGACAGGGGAAAGACCCAGTACTTC. Full variable domain (rest looked up from reference TRBV7-7 and TRBJ2-5): GAGVSQSPRYKVTKRGQDVTLRCDPISSHATLYWYQQALGQGPEFLTYFNYEAQPDKSGLPSDRFSAERPEGSISTLTIQRTEQRDSAMYRCASSLGDRGKTQYFGPGTRLLVL.

This clonotype was counted between two and nine times. The chain combines TRBV12-3 or TRBV12-4 with TRBJ2-2; D is unclear. Trimming removed 6 bases at V and 0 bases at J, with 11 bases between. This CDR3 is 15 amino acids long. CDR3 protein: CASSPRGSNTGELFF. In DNA, the CDR3 is TGTGCCAGCAGCCCCCGTGGTTCGAACACCGGGGAGCTGTTTTTT.

This clonotype has a count of ten or more. The chain joins TRBV11-2 to TRBJ2-1, with D possibly being TRBD2 (6 bases). V lost 2 bases and J lost 0, with 11 bases in between. The CDR3 runs to 16 residues. CDR1 SGHAT and CDR2 FQNNGV come from the germline V gene. The CDR3 here is CASSLSGVYSYNEQFF. The CDR3 coding sequence is TGTGCCAGCAGCTTATCGGGGGTTTACTCCTACAATGAGCAGTTCTTC.

At least ten counts were recorded for this clonotype. The chain is built from TRBV20-1 and TRBJ1-1; weak D call: TRBD1 (5 bases). V lost 3 bases and J 7 bases, leaving 15 bases between the germline ends. The CDR3 is made up of 13 amino acids. Germline assignment: CDR1 DFQATT and CDR2 SNEGSKA (reference sequence). CDR3 amino acids: CSASGRQGNEAFF. The CDR3 DNA reads as TGCAGTGCTAGCGGCCGGCAGGGTAATGAAGCTTTCTTT.

The rearrangement joins TRBV27 to TRBJ2-1; either TRBD1 or TRBD2 may supply D (7 bases each). The CDR3 consists of 14 residues. V was pared by 5 bases and J by 9 bases, with 17 bases between. Germline V gene sequence: CDR1 MNHEY, CDR2 SMNVEV (reference sequence). The CDR3 DNA is TGTGCCAGCAGTCCGGGACTACCAGGGGGTGAGCAGTTCTTC. Residues: CASSPGLPGGEQFF.

This clonotype was recorded a few times. The chain couples TRBV6-1 to TRBJ2-2; 9 positions match TRBD2. V lost 9 bases to trimming and J lost 3 bases; unmatched junction nucleotides: 14. The CDR3 has 17 amino acids. The germline V gene encodes CDR1 MNHNS and CDR2 SASEGT. CDR3 nucleotides: TGTGCCAGGCACTCTTATCGCGGGAGGGCCGACACCGGGGAGCTGTTTTTT. Amino acid sequence: CARHSYRGRADTGELFF.

In its sample, this clonotype was seen many times. The V gene is TRBV20-1, the J gene TRBJ2-5; D is unresolved. There are 14 residues in the CDR3. V lost 0 bases and J lost 2, with 10 bases in between. Per germline, CDR1 DFQATT and CDR2 SNEGSKA (reference sequence). This chain's CDR3 is CSAREGARQETQYF. In nucleotides, the CDR3 is TGCAGTGCTAGAGAGGGCGCCAGACAAGAGACCCAGTACTTC.

This clonotype was seen ten or more times. The chain recombines TRBV7-9 with TRBJ2-5; TRBD2 agrees at 13 bases. The trim removed 5 bases at V and 2 bases at J, leaving 8 bases unmatched. CDR3 length: 17 amino acids. Germline CDR1 and CDR2: SEHNR and FQNEAQ (reference sequence). In DNA form, the CDR3 reads TGTGCCAGCAGCCCCTGGACTAGCGGGAGTCAGCAAGAGACCCAGTACTTC. It encodes CASSPWTSGSQQETQYF.

This clonotype was seen ten or more times. This chain connects TRBV7-9 to TRBJ2-1, with D perhaps TRBD2 (6 bases). The CDR3 runs 14 residues. V was clipped by 3 bases and J by 6 bases, with 12 bases between them. Germline V gene data show CDR1 as SEHNR and CDR2 as FQNEAQ (reference sequence). CDR3 loop: CASSFSSAGNEQFF. The CDR3 DNA sequence: TGTGCCAGCAGCTTTTCTAGCGCGGGCAATGAGCAGTTCTTC.

There are many counts of this clonotype. V is TRBV12-3 or TRBV12-4 and J is TRBJ2-1; D gene unclear. The CDR3 totals 14 residues. Trimming pared 7 bases from V and 8 bases from J, leaving 18 bases between. Here the CDR3 reads CASTIFHPWDEQFF. The CDR3 DNA reads TGTGCCAGCACCATTTTCCACCCGTGGGATGAGCAGTTCTTC.

This clonotype appeared a few times. V gene TRBV6-1 combines with J gene TRBJ2-2; possibly TRBD1 for D (5 bases). CDR1 is MNHNS and CDR2 is SASEGT in the germline V gene. The CDR3 extends over 15 amino acids. The V and J ends lost 6 bases and 3 bases respectively, with 14 bases between them. CDR3 sequence reads: CASSPVTGDTGELFF. As DNA, the CDR3 is TGTGCCAGCAGCCCCGTTACAGGTGACACCGGGGAGCTGTTTTTT.